The entry below gives a single TCR beta chain sequence along with its context. Antigen: not known. This record comes from a study of a mutant IDH1 vaccine in newly diagnosed glioma. Turning to the study itself: Vaccines were first given 4-6 weeks after radiotherapy alone, or with temozolomide cycles. Of the patients given treatment, approximately 62% were male and 37.5% were female, and a mean age of roughly 40 years was recorded. The earlier regimen, radiotherapy, temozolomide, or both, was most often both. Regarding the study as a whole: Pseudoprogression appeared unlinked to shifts in leading peripheral T cell clonotypes.

Generated by immunoSEQ multiplex PCR, the TCRdb table keeps only in-frame clones and is missing some. The data show over 45,000 clones, with about four fifths seen just once and 5% to 7.5% held by the top ten. The time point denotes: week 23, last vaccination. With topical imiquimod, each dose of the vaccine consisted of 300 ug of mutant IDH1 20-mer peptide. The specimen comprised PBMCs, sampled from a glioma patient whose treatment included an IDH1 peptide vaccine. This TCR derives from a middle-aged man with glioma.

The CDR3 DNA reads as TGCGCCAGCAGCCAAGACCGGTCGGCGAGCTACAATGAGCAGTTCTTC. Encoded protein: CASSQDRSASYNEQFF. The chain links TRBV4-1 to TRBJ2-1; D unclear. The germline CDR1 and CDR2 sequences are MGHRA and YSYEKL. CDR3 size: 16 residues. The V end was cut by 0 bases, the J end by 3 bases, with 12 bases between.